This is a list of T cell receptor beta chains from one sample in a study of OX40 agonist ivuxolimab in advanced cancers. The data were produced by immunoSEQ multiplex PCR, yet TCRdb's version contains in-frame clones alone and is incomplete. The profile shows around 50,000 clones, approximately 90% of them singletons. Sequenced material: CD4+ or CD8+ T cells sorted from blood, taken in a trial of the OX40 agonist ivuxolimab. The source is an adult with an advanced solid tumor such as melanoma, head and neck, liver or kidney cancer. CDR3s include the opening cysteine and the closing phenylalanine or tryptophan. A D gene is named only where the DNA matches it firmly. Clone size appears in some rows only: once, few, many, or a class for an expanded clone.

v_call	clone_size	j_call	d_call	cdr3_nt	cdr3_aa
TRBV11-2	.	TRBJ2-7	.	TGTGCCAGCAGCCTGGGAGTGTCCTACGAGCAGTACTTC	CASSLGVSYEQYF
TRBV6-6	.	TRBJ2-1	.	TGTGCCAGCAGTTACTCGGGCAGTAACAATGAGCAGTTCTTC	CASSYSGSNNEQFF
TRBV9	.	TRBJ2-2	TRBD1	TGTGCCAGCAGCCGCAGGGGGCCCACCGGGGAGCTGTTTTTT	CASSRRGPTGELFF
TRBV6-6	.	TRBJ1-5	TRBD1	TGTGCCACAGGGGGCGGCCAGCCCCAGCATTTT	CATGGGQPQHF
TRBV7-8	few	TRBJ2-5	TRBD2	TGTGCCAGCAGTTTGAAGGTGGGGGGCCGGAGGACTAGCGGGAGGATACAAGAGACCCAGTACTTC	CASSLKVGGRRTSGRIQETQYF
TRBV10-3	.	TRBJ2-5	TRBD1	TGTGCCATCAGTGAGTGGGGACAGGGTAAAGAGACCCAGTACTTC	CAISEWGQGKETQYF
TRBV7-6	.	TRBJ2-1	.	TGTGCCAGCAGCCGCGCCCATGAGCAGTTCTTC	CASSRAHEQFF
TRBV7-2	.	TRBJ2-1	TRBD2	TGTGCCAGCAGCCCCACTAGCGGTACGGGGAATGAGCAGTTCTTC	CASSPTSGTGNEQFF
TRBV10-2	.	TRBJ2-7	TRBD2	TGCGCCAGCAGCAAGACTAGCACGAGGTCCTACGAGCAGTACTTC	CASSKTSTRSYEQYF
TRBV10-2	.	TRBJ1-1	.	TGCGCCAGTAGTGAGGGGTTAGGGTACACTGAAGCTTTCTTT	CASSEGLGYTEAFF
TRBV9	.	TRBJ2-5	.	TGTGCCAGCAGCGTAGGGGGGAAAGAGACCCAGTACTTC	CASSVGGKETQYF
TRBV7-8	.	TRBJ1-2	.	TGTGCCAGCAGCTTGGCTCAACATCCTAACTATGGCTACACCTTC	CASSLAQHPNYGYTF
TRBV9	.	TRBJ2-3	.	TGTGCCAGCAGCTTGGGGGACGGGGGAGATACGCAGTATTTT	CASSLGDGGDTQYF
TRBV15	.	TRBJ1-1	.	TGTGCCACCAGCGGAGGGGCCTCGACCCCCACTGAAGCTTTCTTT	CATSGGASTPTEAFF
TRBV27	.	TRBJ2-2	TRBD1	TGTGCCAGCAGTGCGACCCTACAGGGGACCGGGGAGCTGTTTTTT	CASSATLQGTGELFF
TRBV29-1	.	TRBJ2-3	TRBD2	TGCAGCGTGGCCACTAGCGGGAGAGTCACAGATACGCAGTATTTT	CSVATSGRVTDTQYF
TRBV29-1	once	TRBJ2-1	.	TGCAGCGTTTACACCGGGACCGGCACCAATGAGCAGTTCTTC	CSVYTGTGTNEQFF
TRBV5-1	.	TRBJ1-2	.	TGCGCCAGCAGCTCCTGGGACGGAGCTAACTATGGCTACACCTTC	CASSSWDGANYGYTF
TRBV10-3	.	TRBJ1-2	.	TGTGCCATCAGTGAGTCGCGTGAGGCACTCGGGAACGGCTACACCTTC	CAISESREALGNGYTF
TRBV9	once	TRBJ2-3	TRBD2	TGTGCCAGCAGCTCTACTAGCGGGAGTGTGAGCACAGATACGCAGTATTTT	CASSSTSGSVSTDTQYF
TRBV28	.	TRBJ2-7	.	TGTGCCAGCAGTCCCCAGGCCCGGGACTCTTCCTACGAGCAGTACTTC	CASSPQARDSSYEQYF
TRBV4-2	.	TRBJ2-5	.	TGTGCCAGCAGCCAAATCAACAGGGCCACGGGGACCCAGTACTTC	CASSQINRATGTQYF
TRBV9	.	TRBJ2-3	.	TGTGCCAGCAGCGTAGAAGGGGGAGAGGGGGGTACGCAGTATTTT	CASSVEGGEGGTQYF
TRBV5-4	.	TRBJ2-3	TRBD2	TGTGCCAGCAGTTCGACTCCGGGACTAGGGTCGACAGATACGCAGTATTTT	CASSSTPGLGSTDTQYF
TRBV9	.	TRBJ2-1	TRBD2	TGTGCCAGCAGCAACTTCTTAGCGGGAGCCGACAATGAGCAGTTCTTC	CASSNFLAGADNEQFF
TRBV6-5	.	TRBJ2-1	TRBD2	TGTGCCAGCAGTCTGACTAGCGGGAGTACCGATGAGCAGTTCTTC	CASSLTSGSTDEQFF
TRBV28	.	TRBJ1-1	.	TGTGCCAGCAGTTTAGTCCCCATGAACACTGAAGCTTTCTTT	CASSLVPMNTEAFF